This is a list of T cell receptor beta chains from one sample in a study of T cell repertoires in cytomegalovirus infection. TCRdb processed the reads anew with MiXCR; each CDR3 protein has one entry. The sample consists of roughly 300,000 distinct CDR3 sequences, roughly 23% of them appearing once. Specimen: PBMCs. The source of these receptors is a human donor in good health (CMV status not recorded). Some clones in this sample may be carry-over from other donors' samples. CDR3s include the opening cysteine and the closing phenylalanine or tryptophan. Each record gives: D gene, V gene, J gene, clone size, CDR3 protein, CDR3 DNA. D genes are given only for firm matches. A clone size is listed for some rows: how often the clone was seen (once, few, many), or a class if it is expanded.

TRBD2	TRBV10-3	TRBJ2-7	.	CAISELAVSYEQYF	TGTGCCATCAGTGAACTAGCGGTCTCCTACGAGCAGTACTTC
.	TRBV7-2	TRBJ2-7	.	CASSLGVSATYEQYF	TGTGCCAGCAGCTTAGGAGTTTCGGCTACCTACGAGCAGTACTTC
.	TRBV7-2	TRBJ1-1	many	CASSQYTEAFF	TGTGCCAGCAGCCAGTACACTGAAGCTTTCTTT
.	TRBV30	TRBJ1-1	.	CAWSGWNTEAFF	TGTGCCTGGAGTGGATGGAACACTGAAGCTTTCTTT
.	TRBV19	TRBJ2-3	few	CASRPRASTDTQYF	TGTGCCAGTAGGCCCCGGGCCTCCACAGATACGCAGTATTTT
.	TRBV7-2	TRBJ2-7	many	CASSLARSYEQYF	TGTGCCAGCAGCTTAGCGCGCTCCTACGAGCAGTACTTC
.	TRBV6-5	TRBJ2-7	once	CASSYVGPVLSYEQYF	TGTGCCAGCAGTTACGTAGGACCGGTACTCTCCTACGAGCAGTACTTC
.	TRBV11-2	TRBJ2-4	few	CASSLNVRVAKNIQYF	TGTGCCAGCAGCTTAAATGTACGAGTTGCCAAAAACATTCAGTACTTC
.	TRBV7-2	TRBJ2-7	many	CASSLREGAYEQYF	TGTGCCAGCAGCTTAAGAGAGGGGGCCTACGAGCAGTACTTC
TRBD1	TRBV2	TRBJ1-1	few	CASSNRGREAFF	TGTGCCAGCAGTAACAGGGGGCGTGAAGCTTTCTTT
.	TRBV30	TRBJ1-5	.	CAWSVRGRGNQPQHF	TGTGCCTGGAGTGTAAGAGGCAGGGGCAATCAGCCCCAGCATTTT
TRBD1	TRBV29-1	TRBJ1-2	.	CSVEGQSNGYTF	TGCAGCGTTGAGGGACAGAGTAATGGCTACACCTTC
.	TRBV4-3	TRBJ2-2	.	CASSQDDRGANTGELFF	TGCGCCAGCAGCCAAGATGATCGTGGGGCTAACACCGGGGAGCTGTTTTTT
TRBD1	TRBV19	TRBJ1-1	.	CASSSGRTGVAFF	TGTGCCAGTAGCTCCGGTCGGACAGGGGTGGCTTTCTTT
TRBD1	TRBV7-2	TRBJ1-1	.	CASSGRTGWNTEAFF	TGTGCCAGCAGCGGTAGGACAGGGTGGAACACTGAAGCTTTCTTT
.	TRBV28	TRBJ2-7	few	CASSTGPYEQYF	TGTGCCAGCAGCACGGGGCCCTACGAGCAGTACTTC
TRBD2	TRBV7-3	TRBJ2-2	.	CASSRGGIGANTGELFF	TGTGCCAGCAGCCGGGGGGGAATAGGGGCGAACACCGGGGAGCTGTTTTTT
TRBD1	TRBV28	TRBJ1-5	.	CASSSDRASQHF	TGTGCCAGCAGTTCCGACAGGGCGTCCCAGCATTTT
.	TRBV7-8	TRBJ2-1	few	CASSPLERNTNEQFF	TGTGCCAGCAGTCCCCTGGAGCGGAACACCAATGAGCAGTTCTTC
TRBD1	TRBV6-2/TRBV6-3	TRBJ2-5	.	CASSSGQGTAETQYF	TGTGCCAGCAGTTCCGGACAGGGTACCGCAGAGACCCAGTACTTC
TRBD2	TRBV12-3/TRBV12-4	TRBJ2-2	few	CASSFGRRGLANFRRTGELFF	TGTGCCAGCAGTTTTGGTCGTAGGGGACTAGCGAATTTTAGGAGGACCGGGGAGCTGTTTTTT
.	TRBV20-1	TRBJ2-1	.	CSADRLSNEQFF	TGCAGTGCTGACCGCTTGAGCAATGAGCAGTTCTTC
.	TRBV29-1	TRBJ2-2	few	CSGRSRVTGELFF	TGCAGCGGTCGTTCCAGGGTAACCGGGGAGCTGTTTTTT
.	TRBV2	TRBJ2-1	.	CASSVNEQFF	TGTGCCAGCAGTGTCAATGAGCAGTTCTTC
.	TRBV11-2	TRBJ1-2	.	CASSTRAGHALWGYTF	TGTGCCAGCAGCACTAGGGCGGGACACGCACTTTGGGGCTACACCTTC
TRBD2	TRBV12-3/TRBV12-4	TRBJ2-3	many	CASRGRHGLAGPDTQYF	TGTGCCAGCAGGGGAAGACATGGACTAGCGGGACCAGATACGCAGTATTTT
TRBD2	TRBV20-1	TRBJ2-7	.	CRAPSGSSYEQYF	TGCAGGGCCCCTAGCGGGAGCTCCTACGAGCAGTACTTC
TRBD2	TRBV6-6	TRBJ2-2	few	CASKGRGGPSNTGELFF	TGTGCCAGCAAGGGGCGGGGGGGCCCGAGTAACACCGGGGAGCTGTTTTTT
.	TRBV20-1	TRBJ2-1	.	CSASDPRGRYNEQFF	TGCAGTGCTAGTGACCCTAGAGGCCGGTACAATGAGCAGTTCTTC
.	TRBV2	TRBJ1-6	few	CASSLWTDLWDNSPLHF	TGTGCCAGCTCCCTGTGGACGGATCTTTGGGATAATTCACCCCTCCACTTT
.	TRBV18	TRBJ2-7	.	CASSPGTGFAYEQYF	TGTGCCAGCTCACCCGGGACGGGCTTTGCCTACGAGCAGTACTTC
TRBD2	TRBV20-1	TRBJ2-5	.	CSAADGERGGETQYF	TGCAGTGCTGCTGATGGGGAGCGGGGAGGGGAGACCCAGTACTTC
.	TRBV6-2/TRBV6-3	TRBJ2-1	.	CASSEEGPRGEQFF	TGTGCCAGCAGTGAGGAGGGACCACGGGGTGAGCAGTTCTTC
.	TRBV7-2	TRBJ2-4	many	CASSLRQLAKNIQYF	TGTGCCAGCAGCTTAAGACAGCTAGCCAAAAACATTCAGTACTTC
TRBD1	TRBV28	TRBJ2-5	few	CASSSSGQGPETQYF	TGTGCCAGCAGTTCATCGGGACAGGGTCCAGAGACCCAGTACTTC
.	TRBV7-2	TRBJ1-1	many	CASSAKTLLGAEAFF	TGTGCCAGCAGCGCCAAGACCCTCCTTGGGGCTGAAGCTTTCTTT
.	TRBV5-1	TRBJ1-4	few	CASSLSVIATNEKLFF	TGCGCCAGCAGCTTGTCAGTGATTGCAACTAATGAAAAACTGTTTTTT
.	TRBV11-2	TRBJ1-2	few	CASSFASSAYGYTF	TGTGCCAGCAGCTTCGCTAGTTCGGCGTATGGCTACACCTTC
.	TRBV10-3	TRBJ2-1	few	CAISEFFAGHNEQFF	TGTGCCATCAGTGAATTTTTTGCGGGGCACAATGAGCAGTTCTTC
TRBD1	TRBV2	TRBJ2-5	.	CASSLGQGVETQYF	TGTGCCAGCAGTCTTGGACAGGGCGTGGAGACCCAGTACTTC
.	TRBV19	TRBJ1-2	.	CASSSTAAVTGYTF	TGTGCCAGTAGTTCGACAGCTGCCGTAACCGGCTACACCTTC
.	TRBV25-1	TRBJ1-6	once	CASSGTYPSPLHF	TGTGCCAGCTCAGGGACATATCCTTCACCCCTCCACTTT
TRBD2	TRBV6-6	TRBJ2-1	few	CASSYATSGRREQFF	TGTGCCAGCAGTTACGCGACTAGCGGGAGACGCGAGCAGTTCTTC
.	TRBV6-6	TRBJ1-5	.	CASRYSGAMGNQPQHF	TGTGCCAGCAGGTATTCAGGGGCGATGGGCAATCAGCCCCAGCATTTT
TRBD1	TRBV29-1	TRBJ1-5	few	CSVAQGANQPQHF	TGCAGCGTTGCACAGGGGGCGAATCAGCCCCAGCATTTT
.	TRBV7-8	TRBJ1-2	few	CASSLGSDNYGYTF	TGTGCCAGCAGCTTAGGGTCAGATAACTATGGCTACACCTTC